This T cell receptor beta chain was obtained from a study of shared clonotypes between healthy human individuals. Study observations and caveats: Among donors, the sharing of clonotypes was expected to be influenced by sequencing depth. Sampling used blood alone; tissue repertoires probably differ. The low donor count limited represented genetic and exposure-history diversity.

V lost 2 bases and J lost 1, with 8 bases in between. Per germline, CDR1 MNHEY and CDR2 SVGAGI. The CDR3 consists of 14 residues. Ten immunoSEQ deep assay plates served to sequence unsorted PBMC DNA. Measured with immunoSEQ multiplex PCR; TCRdb has only the in-frame clones, and not every one. The sample shows about half a million clones, about 72% of them seen only once. Regarding this clone: Its specificity is not known.

The V and J genes are TRBV6-5 and TRBJ1-1, with D maybe TRBD1 (5 bases). This clonotype was obtained from a woman in her forties in good health. Some clones in this sample may be carry-over from other donors' samples. Material: PBMCs. The CDR3 reads CASSYGGKNTEAFF. CDR3 DNA: TGTGCCAGCAGTTACGGGGGGAAGAACACTGAAGCTTTCTTT.